Below, 19 T cell receptor beta chains from the same sample are listed, as sequenced in a study of cytomegalovirus exposure and HLA in healthy donors (dated by TCRdb to about 2017). Library prep was done by the immunoSEQ multiplex PCR assay. For the multiplex PCR, a mixture combining 60 forward primers for TCR Vbeta segments and 13 reverse primers for TCR Jbeta segments was used. Held by TCRdb, this immuneACCESS table contains in-frame sequences only and omits some clones. Under half of the omission traces to an unresolved V gene where checked; the cause of the rest is unknown. The sample includes about 130,000 clones, with roughly three quarters observed a single time. The ten largest clonotypes hold about 1% of the sample. Material for sequencing was PBMCs. Every receptor here comes from a woman aged 25 to 39 in good health and CMV-seronegative.

This clone has only a few counts. This chain uses TRBV11-2 with TRBJ2-1, with 7 bases aligning to TRBD1. The CDR3 runs to 17 residues. Germline V CDR1 and CDR2: SGHAT, FQNNGV. The trim removed 1 base at V and 4 bases at J, leaving 10 bases unmatched. The CDR3 protein is CASSLGKGQSLYNEQFF. The CDR3 region has the DNA TGTGCCAGCAGCTTAGGAAAGGGACAGAGTCTTTACAATGAGCAGTTCTTC.

The chain has TRBV5-1 and TRBJ2-1; 8 bases line up with TRBD1. Germline V gives CDR1 SGHRS, CDR2 YFSETQ. The CDR3 runs 12 residues. The trim removed 5 bases at V and 9 bases at J, leaving 4 bases unmatched. CDR3 in DNA: TGCGCCAGCAGTGCAGGGGGCGCTGAGCAGTTCTTC. It translates to CASSAGGAEQFF.

The rearrangement uses TRBV18 and TRBJ2-3, with D maybe TRBD2 (6 bases). V dropped 1 base and J dropped 4 bases, with 12 bases sitting between them. There are 15 residues in the CDR3. Per the germline V gene, CDR1 is KGHSH and CDR2 is LQKENI. CDR3 nucleotide sequence: TGTGCCAGCTCACCACGACTAGTGGGTGCAGATACGCAGTATTTT. Protein product: CASSPRLVGADTQYF. The entire variable domain, with the rest obtained from reference TRBV18 and TRBJ2-3, is as follows: NAGVMQNPRHLVRRRGQEARLRCSPMKGHSHVYWYRQLPEEGLKFMVYLQKENIIDESGMPKERFSAEFPKEGPSILRIQQVVRGDSAAYFCASSPRLVGADTQYFGPGTRLTVL.

CDR3: CASSLAGARSTEAFF. CDR3 DNA sequence: TGCGCCAGCAGCTTGGCAGGGGCCCGGAGTACTGAAGCTTTCTTT. V gene TRBV5-1 combines with J gene TRBJ1-1; perhaps TRBD1 as D (6 bases). V dropped 0 bases and J dropped 5 bases, with 14 bases sitting between them. This CDR3 comprises 15 residues. Per germline, CDR1 SGHRS and CDR2 YFSETQ.

This chain connects TRBV7-3 to TRBJ2-3; 10 nucleotides align to TRBD2. The CDR3 spans 16 residues. The germline CDR1 and CDR2 sequences are SGHTA and FQGTGA. The junction had 7 bases not matched to a gene; V was cut back by 0 bases and J by 7 bases. The CDR3 loop is CASSLTGAGGLNTQYF. CDR3 in DNA: TGTGCCAGCAGCTTAACTGGAGCGGGAGGGCTAAATACGCAGTATTTT. The whole variable domain, remainder taken from reference TRBV7-3 and TRBJ2-3, is GAGVSQTPSNKVTEKGKYVELRCDPISGHTALYWYRQSLGQGPEFLIYFQGTGAADDSGLPNDRFFAVRPEGSVSTLKIQRTERGDSAVYLCASSLTGAGGLNTQYFGPGTRLTVL.

J is TRBJ2-3 and V is TRBV6-5; 10 bases are shared with TRBD2. V dropped 5 bases and J dropped 1; count of bases not matched to a gene: 3. Germline CDR1 and CDR2: MNHEY and SVGAGI. There are 15 residues in the CDR3. CDR3 nucleotides: TGTGCCAGCAGTATTGGACTAGCGGGCACAGATACGCAGTATTTT. Protein sequence: CASSIGLAGTDTQYF.

The chain recombines TRBV5-1 with TRBJ1-1, with a tentative D call TRBD1 (5 bases). The CDR3 sequence is 15 residues long. The germline V gene has CDR1 SGHRS and CDR2 YFSETQ. The V gene lost 0 bases and the J gene lost 1 base, with 10 bases spanning the gap. As DNA, the CDR3 is TGCGCCAGCAGCTTGGGCCATACAGGGAACACTGAAGCTTTCTTT. It codes for CASSLGHTGNTEAFF.

This clone was observed a handful of times. The chain recombines TRBV6-5 with TRBJ2-7, with TRBD2 matching 9 bases. The CDR3 covers 14 residues. CDR1 and CDR2 (germline): MNHEY, SVGAGI. J lost 6 bases, V lost 3 bases, and 6 bases had no gene match. As DNA, the CDR3 is TGTGCCAGCAGTTATCGGGCGGGAGGGCGCGAGCAGTACTTC. This translates into CASSYRAGGREQYF.

The gene calls are TRBV30 and TRBJ1-1; D is possibly TRBD1 (5 bases). Looked up from germline, CDR1 is GTSNPN and CDR2 is SVGIG (reference sequence). The ends were cut back, 1 base at V and 1 base at J, with 19 bases in the middle. The CDR3 runs to 17 residues. CDR3 sequence: CAWSGDYSTDANTEAFF. The CDR3 DNA is TGTGCCTGGAGTGGGGATTATTCGACAGACGCGAACACTGAAGCTTTCTTT.

The rearrangement uses TRBV7-9 and TRBJ1-2; D call uncertain. Looked up from germline, CDR1 is SEHNR and CDR2 is FQNEAQ (reference sequence). This CDR3 contains 11 residues. Trimming removed 5 bases at V and 7 bases at J, with 8 bases between. CDR3 loop: CASSQEVGYTF. DNA for the CDR3: TGTGCCAGCAGCCAAGAGGTTGGCTACACCTTC.

The CDR3 sequence is CASSLVRSSGAQETQYF. CDR3 coding DNA: TGTGCCAGCAGCTTGGTTAGGTCTAGCGGGGCCCAAGAGACCCAGTACTTC. V and J are TRBV5-8 and TRBJ2-5, with 9 bases identical to TRBD2. CDR1 is SGHTS and CDR2 is YDEGEE in the germline V gene. This CDR3 is 17 amino acids long. The V segment lost 0 bases and the J segment 1 base; nucleotides outside the gene matches: 7. Full variable domain (remainder filled in from reference TRBV5-8 and TRBJ2-5): EAGVTQSPTHLIKTRGQQATLRCSPISGHTSVYWYQQALGLGLQFLLWYDEGEERNRGNFPPRFSGRQFPNYSSELNVNALELEDSALYLCASSLVRSSGAQETQYFGPGTRLLVL.

The chain couples TRBV7-9 to TRBJ2-3, with TRBD2 matching 14 bases. CDR1 SEHNR and CDR2 FQNEAQ come from the germline V gene (reference sequence). This CDR3 comprises 14 residues. Trimming took 8 bases from V and 4 from J; bases not matched to a gene: 2. CDR3 in amino acids: CASRLAGGPDTQYF. The CDR3 DNA is TGTGCCAGCCGACTAGCGGGGGGGCCAGATACGCAGTATTTT.

The chain carries TRBV7-8 and TRBJ1-5; D gene unclear. V lost 1 base and J 7 bases, leaving 8 bases between the germline ends. This CDR3 has 13 amino acids. Germline values: CDR1 SGHVS, CDR2 FQNEAQ. The CDR3 DNA is TGTGCCAGCAGCTTAGATTACAGCCAGCCCCAGCATTTT. Protein: CASSLDYSQPQHF.

This clone appeared once. The rearrangement links TRBV2 to TRBJ1-1; 8 bases map to TRBD1. CDR1 is SNHLY, CDR2 FYNNEI, per germline. J was trimmed by 2 bases and V by 7 bases; bases with no gene match: 3. CDR3 length: 13 residues. The CDR3 reads CASTGQGNTEAFF. As DNA, the CDR3 is TGTGCCAGCACCGGACAGGGTAACACTGAAGCTTTCTTT.

Written as DNA, the CDR3 is TGTGCCAGCAGAATAACTACTAATTCACCCCTCCACTTT. Protein sequence: CASRITTNSPLHF. V usage is TRBV6-5 and J usage is TRBJ1-6; D is ambiguous. Germline-derived CDR1 and CDR2 are MNHEY and SVGAGI. CDR3 length: 13 residues. V gave up 6 bases and J gave up 6 bases, with 9 bases separating them.

The chain has TRBV25-1 and TRBJ1-2, with TRBD1 identical over 9 bases. The CDR3 has 15 residues. V was clipped by 4 bases and J by 1 base; unmatched bases: 4. The V gene's germline CDR1 is MGHDK and CDR2 SYGVNS. CDR3 in DNA: TGTGCCAGCAGTGGGGGGACAGGGCTTAACTATGGCTACACCTTC. It yields the protein CASSGGTGLNYGYTF.

The chain links TRBV6-5 to TRBJ2-5; TRBD1 might be the D (6 bases). With 2 bases removed from V and 5 bases from J, the gap between germline ends came to 18 bases. This CDR3 has 16 residues. Germline CDR1 is MNHEY and CDR2 is SVGAGI. The CDR3 region is CASSYGRATGRETQYF. The CDR3 nucleotides are TGTGCCAGCAGTTACGGCCGTGCGACAGGTCGGGAGACCCAGTACTTC.

V usage is TRBV9 and J usage is TRBJ2-1, with TRBD2 matching over 7 bases. Germline CDR1 SGDLS, CDR2 YYNGEE. V dropped 4 bases and J dropped 6; count of bases not matched to a gene: 10. CDR3 length: 15 amino acids. CDR3 sequence: CASSPGLAAFNEQFF. CDR3 DNA sequence: TGTGCCAGCAGCCCCGGGCTAGCGGCGTTCAATGAGCAGTTCTTC.

This clone turned up a few times. V usage is TRBV7-9 and J usage is TRBJ2-1; TRBD2 matches 9 bases. Trimming removed 0 bases from V and 7 bases from J; junction bases left unmatched: 7. The CDR3 is made up of 16 amino acids. In germline, CDR1 is SEHNR, CDR2 FQNEAQ (reference sequence). As DNA, the CDR3 is TGTGCCAGCAGCTTAGCGGGTAGCGGGAGCATGAATGAGCAGTTCTTC. Translated, it gives CASSLAGSGSMNEQFF.